A single sample is the source of the 23 T cell receptor beta chains below, sequenced in a study of identical twins. TCRdb re-derived calls from the 5' RACE reads in MiXCR, one entry per CDR3 protein. The top ten hold under 2% of the sample, which has around 960,000 distinct CDR3 sequences, about 12% seen once. The same specimen was also included in a second study, on yellow fever vaccine responses in identical twins.

The sample consisted of PBMCs. The receptor set was obtained from a woman under 30 in good health.

This rearrangement joins TRBV4-1 to TRBJ1-6; unclear D gene. The germline V gene encodes CDR1 MGHRA and CDR2 YSYEKL. The CDR3 sequence is 16 residues long. Trimming pared 1 base from V and 0 bases from J, leaving 7 bases between. CDR3 amino acids: CASSQAGSSYNSPLHF. The CDR3 DNA is TGCGCCAGCAGCCAAGCTGGGAGCTCCTATAATTCACCCCTCCACTTT.

At least ten counts were recorded for this clonotype. CDR3 protein: CASSQGWGLFAYEQYF. The CDR3 nucleotides are TGTGCCAGCAGCCAAGGGTGGGGACTATTTGCCTACGAGCAGTACTTC. The rearrangement uses TRBV3-1 and TRBJ2-7, with TRBD2 identical over 7 bases. Trimming cost V 1 base and J 2 bases; bases outside gene matches: 8. Germline lookup yields CDR1 LGHDT and CDR2 YNNKEL (reference sequence). This CDR3 region has 16 residues.

The sample holds a few counts of this clonotype. V and J are TRBV20-1 and TRBJ2-3; the D gene is possibly TRBD2 (6 bases). V lost 3 bases and J lost 4, with 14 bases in between. Germline CDR1 is DFQATT and CDR2 is SNEGSKA (reference sequence). The CDR3 covers 14 residues. The DNA of the CDR3 is TGCAGTGCTAGGACGGGACTCGGCGCAGATACGCAGTATTTT. This sequence encodes CSARTGLGADTQYF.

This clonotype was found a few times. The chain carries TRBV20-1 and TRBJ2-1; D is perhaps TRBD2 (5 bases). This CDR3 is 12 amino acids long. From germline, CDR1 is DFQATT and CDR2 SNEGSKA (reference sequence). Between the trimmed V and J ends, which lost 6 bases and 4 bases, there was a span of 10 bases. The chain's CDR3 is CSANSEYNEQFF. CDR3 DNA: TGCAGTGCCAATAGCGAATACAATGAGCAGTTCTTC.

The chain links TRBV28 to TRBJ2-7; weak D call: TRBD1 (5 bases). The CDR3 has 13 residues. Trimming shortened V by 6 bases and J by 3 bases, and 12 bases separated the two germline ends. From germline, CDR1 is MDHEN and CDR2 SYDVKM. This CDR3 is CASSPGHLYEQYV. The CDR3 nucleotides are TGTGCCAGCAGCCCAGGACACCTCTACGAGCAGTACGTC.

The sample holds a few counts of this clonotype. The V call is TRBV28, the J call TRBJ1-1; no clear D. V dropped 6 bases and J dropped 3 bases, with 17 bases sitting between them. The germline V gene encodes CDR1 MDHEN and CDR2 SYDVKM. This CDR3 is built from 15 residues. CDR3 bases: TGTGCCAGCAGGGGAGGGCCCCCGAGCCACACTGAAGCTTTCTTT. This encodes CASRGGPPSHTEAFF.

The genes are TRBV6-2 or TRBV6-3 and TRBJ2-4; TRBD1 matches at 9 bases. CDR1 is MNHEY and CDR2 is SVGEGT in the germline V gene. The CDR3 has 15 amino acids. The trim removed 6 bases at V and 8 bases at J, leaving 11 bases unmatched. CDR3 sequence: CASSEPGQGRDIQYF. The CDR3 DNA follows: TGTGCCAGCAGCGAACCGGGACAGGGCAGGGACATTCAGTACTTC.

This clonotype was seen only a few times. V is TRBV15 and J is TRBJ2-2, with D hard to call. The CDR3 loop spans 14 amino acids. V lost 0 bases and J 6 bases, leaving 8 bases between the germline ends. Per germline, CDR1 LNHNV and CDR2 YYDKDF (reference sequence). CDR3: CATSRDVDSGELFF. In DNA form, the CDR3 reads TGTGCCACCAGCAGAGATGTTGACTCCGGGGAGCTGTTTTTT.

This chain links TRBV7-2 with TRBJ1-6; D call uncertain. The V end was cut by 4 bases, the J end by 6 bases, with 10 bases between. Germline CDR1 is SGHTA and CDR2 is FQGNSA. CDR3 size: 14 residues. The CDR3, as DNA: TGTGCCAGCAGCTGGGCCGCAAGTAATTCACCCCTCCACTTT. Its protein product is CASSWAASNSPLHF. The full variable domain, rest sourced from reference TRBV7-2 and TRBJ1-6, is GAGVSQSPSNKVTEKGKDVELRCDPISGHTALYWYRQSLGQGLEFLIYFQGNSAPDKSGLPSDRFSAERTGGSVSTLTIQRTQQEDSAVYLCASSWAASNSPLHFGNGTRLTVT.

This clonotype was seen a single time. CDR3 sequence: CASSQTSGNTGELFF. The CDR3 nucleotides are TGTGCCAGCAGCCAGACTAGCGGGAACACCGGGGAGCTGTTTTTT. The rearrangement joins TRBV7-3 to TRBJ2-2; TRBD2 aligns across 9 bases. The germline gives CDR1 SGHTA, CDR2 FQGTGA. The CDR3 contains 15 residues. The trim removed 5 bases at V and 1 base at J, leaving 2 bases unmatched.

This clonotype was seen many times. The V call is TRBV5-1, the J call TRBJ2-5, with D tentatively TRBD1 (6 bases). Germline CDR1 is SGHRS and CDR2 is YFSETQ. With 0 bases removed from V and 4 bases from J, the gap between germline ends came to 16 bases. The CDR3 is made up of 16 amino acids. Here the CDR3 DNA reads TGCGCCAGCAGCTTGGGCTCAACAACAGGGCGAGAGACCCAGTACTTC. Encoded protein: CASSLGSTTGRETQYF.

In its sample, this clonotype was seen many times. V gene TRBV7-9 combines with J gene TRBJ2-7, with D unclear. CDR1 is SEHNR, CDR2 FQNEAQ, per germline (reference sequence). This CDR3 spans 13 amino acids. CDR3 coding DNA: TGTGCCAGCAGCTTAGGCGTCGTCGGAGAGCAGCACGTC. Amino acid sequence: CASSLGVVGEQHV.

Many counts were recorded for this clonotype. The chain carries TRBV4-1 and TRBJ1-1; D remains unclear. Trimming cost V 1 base and J 7 bases, with 10 bases left between them. Germline-derived CDR1 and CDR2 are MGHRA and YSYEKL. The CDR3 has 13 amino acids. The DNA for the CDR3 is TGCGCCAGCAGCCAAGGAGGGCGCGGTGAAGCTTTCTTT. Its translation is CASSQGGRGEAFF.

This clonotype was counted ten times or more. J is TRBJ2-1 and V is TRBV4-1, with 11 bases matching TRBD2. V was clipped by 4 bases and J by 5 bases; unmatched bases: 7. The CDR3 length is 16 residues. Germline CDR1 is MGHRA and CDR2 is YSYEKL. The CDR3 DNA is TGCGCCAGCAGCCTATCACTAGCGGGAGTTAACAATGAGCAGTTCTTC. This encodes CASSLSLAGVNNEQFF.

The chain joins TRBV19 to TRBJ1-1, with no clear D. The CDR3 is made up of 14 amino acids. Germline-derived CDR1 and CDR2 are LNHDA and SQIVND (reference sequence). V lost 1 base to trimming and J lost 3 bases, with 9 bases between them. The CDR3 bases are TGTGCCAGTAGTATAGGCACAGACTACACTGAAGCTTTCTTT. Amino acids: CASSIGTDYTEAFF.

This clonotype has at least ten counts. At one end, the junction sequence differs from germline, possibly due to a read error. V gene TRBV5-1 combines with J gene TRBJ2-3; no reliable D call. Per the germline V gene, CDR1 is SGHRS and CDR2 is YFSETQ. The CDR3 length is 13 residues. The CDR3 nucleotides read TGTGCCAGCAGCTTGGTTCTAGCAGATACGCAGTATTTT. Translation: CASSLVLADTQYF.

In this sample, this clonotype turned up a few times. The chain employs TRBV6-1 and TRBJ2-2; 10 bases are a match to TRBD2. CDR1 is MNHNS and CDR2 is SASEGT in the germline V gene. The length of the CDR3 is 16 residues. Unmatched junction bases numbered 8, after V lost 5 bases and J lost 5 bases. The CDR3 spells CASSTLAGAPTGELFF. For the CDR3, the DNA is TGTGCCAGCAGTACCCTAGCGGGGGCCCCTACCGGGGAGCTGTTTTTT.

This clonotype appeared a few times. The gene calls are TRBV10-3 and TRBJ2-3; TRBD2 aligns across 8 bases. Germline V gene lookup returns CDR1 ENHRY and CDR2 SYGVKD. The CDR3 is 14 residues long. With V trimmed by 3 bases and J by 6 bases, 5 bases remained unmatched. The CDR3 DNA is TGTGCCATCAGTGAATCGGGGGGGCCCGATACGCAGTATTTT. Protein: CAISESGGPDTQYF.

This clonotype has a handful of counts. The chain links TRBV20-1 to TRBJ1-2; weak D call: TRBD1 (5 bases). The V gene's germline CDR1 is DFQATT and CDR2 SNEGSKA (reference sequence). V shed 2 bases and J shed 4 bases, with 8 bases lying between them. This CDR3 contains 12 residues. This CDR3 reads CSARPGTYGYTF. CDR3 sequence (DNA): TGCAGTGCTAGACCAGGGACCTATGGCTACACCTTC.

V gene TRBV12-3 or TRBV12-4 combines with J gene TRBJ1-6; D gene unclear. The CDR3 is made up of 14 amino acids. V lost 4 bases and J lost 6, with 10 bases in between. The CDR3: CASSSPVSNSPLHF. For the CDR3, the DNA is TGTGCCAGCAGTTCGCCAGTATCTAATTCACCCCTCCACTTT.

The rearrangement uses TRBV6-2 or TRBV6-3 and TRBJ1-6; 7 bases line up with TRBD1. V lost 4 bases, J lost 5 bases, and 5 bases stayed unmatched. The CDR3 length is 15 residues. In germline, CDR1 is MNHEY, CDR2 SVGEGT. CDR3 protein: CASSFLQGDNSPLHF. The CDR3 DNA follows: TGTGCCAGCAGTTTCCTTCAGGGGGATAATTCACCCCTCCACTTT.

This clonotype was counted a few times. The chain is built from TRBV20-1 and TRBJ2-7; 7 nucleotides match TRBD1. CDR3 length equals 17 residues. From germline, CDR1 is DFQATT and CDR2 SNEGSKA (reference sequence). With 1 base clipped from V and 5 bases from J, the junction kept 17 bases outside the gene matches. The DNA for the CDR3 is TGCAGTGCTAGAGCCATACCCGGGACAGTCAACATCGACGAGCAGTACTTC. Its translation: CSARAIPGTVNIDEQYF.

This clonotype was recorded at least ten times. V and J are TRBV7-8 and TRBJ1-4; a possible D gene is TRBD1 (5 bases). Trimming took off 2 bases at V and 7 bases at J, with 11 bases between the two ends. Per the germline V gene, CDR1 is SGHVS and CDR2 is FQNEAQ. This CDR3 is 14 amino acids long. The CDR3: CASSLRDGSEKLFF. CDR3 DNA sequence: TGTGCCAGCAGCTTAAGGGACGGCAGTGAAAAACTGTTTTTT. Variable domain in full (rest from reference TRBV7-8 and TRBJ1-4): GAGVSQSPRYKVAKRGQDVALRCDPISGHVSLFWYQQALGQGPEFLTYFQNEAQLDKSGLPSDRFFAERPEGSVSTLKIQRTQQEDSAVYLCASSLRDGSEKLFFGSGTQLSVL.